This T cell receptor (beta chain) came from a study of control samples from healthy donors and cancer patients. Assay: immunoSEQ multiplex PCR; the TCRdb copy retains only in-frame clones and omits some. Among tens of thousands of clones listed, about 95% were seen once. V was clipped by 3 bases and J by 12 bases; unmatched bases: 12. The CDR3 is 15 amino acids. The V gene's germline CDR1 is LGHNA and CDR2 YSLEER. V usage is TRBV4-3 and J usage is TRBJ2-1; 9 positions match TRBD1. The sequenced material came from blood. The TCR was taken from a man aged 25 to 40 in good health. The DNA of the CDR3 is TGCGCCAGCAGCCATATTAAAGGGACAGGGTCAAGGCAGTTCTTC. Translating it yields CASSHIKGTGSRQFF.